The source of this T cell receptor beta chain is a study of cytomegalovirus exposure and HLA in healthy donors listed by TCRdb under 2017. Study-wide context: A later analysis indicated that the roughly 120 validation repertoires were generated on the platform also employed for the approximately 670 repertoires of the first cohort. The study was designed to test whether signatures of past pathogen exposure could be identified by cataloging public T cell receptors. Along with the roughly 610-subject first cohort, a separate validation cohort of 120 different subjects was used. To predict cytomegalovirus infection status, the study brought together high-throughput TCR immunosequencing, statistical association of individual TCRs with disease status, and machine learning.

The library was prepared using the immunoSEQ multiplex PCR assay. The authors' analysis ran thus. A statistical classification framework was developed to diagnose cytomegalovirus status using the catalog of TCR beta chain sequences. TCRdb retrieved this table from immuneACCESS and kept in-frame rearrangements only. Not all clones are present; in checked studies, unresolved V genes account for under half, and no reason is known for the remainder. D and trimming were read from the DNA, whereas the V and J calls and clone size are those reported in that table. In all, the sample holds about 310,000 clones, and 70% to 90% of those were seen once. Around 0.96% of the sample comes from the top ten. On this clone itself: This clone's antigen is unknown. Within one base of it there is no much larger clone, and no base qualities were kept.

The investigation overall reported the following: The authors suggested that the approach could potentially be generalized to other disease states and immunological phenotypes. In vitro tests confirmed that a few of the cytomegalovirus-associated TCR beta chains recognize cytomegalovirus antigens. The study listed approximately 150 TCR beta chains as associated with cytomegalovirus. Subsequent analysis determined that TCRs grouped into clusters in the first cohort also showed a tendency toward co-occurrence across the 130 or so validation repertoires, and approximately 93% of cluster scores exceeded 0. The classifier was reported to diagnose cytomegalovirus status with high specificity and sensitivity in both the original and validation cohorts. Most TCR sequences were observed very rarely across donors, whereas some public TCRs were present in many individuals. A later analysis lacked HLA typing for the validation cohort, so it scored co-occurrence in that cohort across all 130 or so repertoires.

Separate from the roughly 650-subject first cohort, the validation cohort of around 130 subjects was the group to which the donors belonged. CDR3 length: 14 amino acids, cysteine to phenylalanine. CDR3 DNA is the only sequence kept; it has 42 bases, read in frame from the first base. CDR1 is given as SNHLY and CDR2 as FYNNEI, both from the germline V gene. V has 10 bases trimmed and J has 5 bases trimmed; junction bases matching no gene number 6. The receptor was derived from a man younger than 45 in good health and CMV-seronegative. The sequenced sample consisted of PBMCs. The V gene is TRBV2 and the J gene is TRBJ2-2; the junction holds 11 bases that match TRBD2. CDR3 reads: CATHSGGATGELFF. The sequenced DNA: TGTGCCACCCATAGCGGGGGGGCAACCGGGGAGCTGTTTTTT.